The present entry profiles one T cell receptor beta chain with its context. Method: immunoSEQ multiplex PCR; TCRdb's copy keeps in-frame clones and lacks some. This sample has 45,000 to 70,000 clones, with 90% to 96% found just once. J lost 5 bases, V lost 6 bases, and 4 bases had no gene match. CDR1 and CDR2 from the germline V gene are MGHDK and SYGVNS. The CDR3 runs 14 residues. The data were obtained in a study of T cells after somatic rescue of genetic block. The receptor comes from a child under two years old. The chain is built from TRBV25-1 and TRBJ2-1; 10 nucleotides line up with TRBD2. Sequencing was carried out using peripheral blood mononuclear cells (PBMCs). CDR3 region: CASRSGRVHNEQFF. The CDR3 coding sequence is TGTGCCAGCAGAAGCGGGAGGGTCCACAATGAGCAGTTCTTC.